Each of the 26 T cell receptor beta chains below was sequenced from the same sample in a study of neurological immune-mediated disorders. TCRdb re-derived calls from the 5' RACE reads in MiXCR, one entry per CDR3 protein. The sample shows approximately 50,000 distinct CDR3 sequences, over 9% of them seen only once. Material for sequencing was PBMCs. Source of these receptors: a man aged 65 to 85 with HTLV-1-associated myelopathy (HAM/TSP).

This clonotype was detected ten times or more. The chain employs TRBV6-2 or TRBV6-3 and TRBJ2-1; D call uncertain. Germline loops: CDR1 MNHEY, CDR2 SVGEGT. V lost 2 bases to trimming and J lost 9 bases, with 14 bases between them. The CDR3 has 14 amino acids. The CDR3 is CASSYPEFEGEQFF. The CDR3 DNA reads TGTGCCAGCAGTTACCCCGAGTTCGAAGGTGAGCAGTTCTTC.

This clonotype occurred many times. The chain joins TRBV28 to TRBJ2-4; the D gene is possibly TRBD1 (5 bases). V was clipped by 3 bases and J by 2 bases, with 11 bases between them. Germline V gives CDR1 MDHEN, CDR2 SYDVKM. This CDR3 contains 15 residues. The CDR3 is CASSLGGATKNIQYF. The DNA of the CDR3 is TGTGCCAGCAGTTTGGGTGGGGCAACCAAAAACATTCAGTACTTC. The complete variable domain, with remaining parts taken from reference TRBV28 and TRBJ2-4, reads DVKVTQSSRYLVKRTGEKVFLECVQDMDHENMFWYRQDPGLGLRLIYFSYDVKMKEKGDIPEGYSVSREKKERFSLILESASTNQTSMYLCASSLGGATKNIQYFGAGTRLSVL.

This clonotype appeared a few times. A single base separates this from a much larger clone, so it may be a read error. Since no conserved phenylalanine or tryptophan closes the CDR3, a read error is the likely cause. J is TRBJ2-7 and V is TRBV3-1, with a tentative D call TRBD2 (6 bases). This CDR3 region has 17 residues. Germline V gives CDR1 LGHDT, CDR2 YNNKEL (reference sequence). The V end was cut by 0 bases, the J end by 0 bases, with 15 bases between. This CDR3 reads CASSQERGAGSSYEQYI. CDR3 nucleotide sequence: TGTGCCAGCAGCCAAGAGAGGGGAGCGGGTAGCTCCTACGAGCAGTACATC.

This chain joins TRBV29-1 and TRBJ2-2; D is possibly TRBD1 (6 bases). This CDR3 spans 13 amino acids. CDR1 and CDR2 (germline): SQVTM, ANQGSEA. The V and J ends lost 3 bases and 3 bases respectively, with 8 bases between them. The CDR3 here is CSVDKGDTGELFF. In nucleotides, the CDR3 is TGCAGCGTTGATAAGGGGGACACCGGGGAGCTGTTTTTT.

This clonotype was recorded at least ten times. The chain uses TRBV12-3 or TRBV12-4 and TRBJ2-2; D call uncertain. Trimming took off 6 bases at V and 4 bases at J, with 9 bases between the two ends. The CDR3 loop spans 13 amino acids. The CDR3 nucleotides are TGTGCCAGCAGGGGCCCATCCACCGGGGAGCTGTTTTTT. As protein: CASRGPSTGELFF.

This clonotype was found many times. The rearrangement uses TRBV7-3 and TRBJ2-7; D ambiguous. In germline, CDR1 is SGHTA, CDR2 FQGTGA. Trimming pared 5 bases from V and 6 bases from J, leaving 11 bases between. This CDR3 has 12 amino acids. CDR3 sequence reads: CASSQMGSEQYF. CDR3 sequence (DNA): TGTGCCAGCAGCCAAATGGGTAGCGAGCAGTACTTC.

There are many counts of this clonotype. The chain links TRBV29-1 to TRBJ2-7; 11 bases match TRBD2. The ends lost 4 bases at V and 3 bases at J; junction bases unmatched: 5. The CDR3 totals 14 residues. The V gene's germline CDR1 is SQVTM and CDR2 ANQGSEA. The CDR3 nucleotides are TGCAGCGTTGGGACTAGCGGGTCACACTACGAGCAGTACTTC. Translating it yields CSVGTSGSHYEQYF.

The chain combines TRBV7-2 with TRBJ2-7, with 9 bases fitting TRBD2. Germline CDR1 SGHTA, CDR2 FQGNSA. This CDR3 comprises 14 residues. J lost 4 bases, V lost 7 bases, and 8 bases had no gene match. The DNA of the CDR3 is TGTGCCAGCACCGGCGGCCTAGCGGGATACGAGCAGTACTTC. It yields the protein CASTGGLAGYEQYF.

The sample holds a few counts of this clonotype. The gene calls are TRBV28 and TRBJ2-4; tentatively, D is TRBD1 (5 bases). V dropped 2 bases and J dropped 5 bases, with 10 bases sitting between them. Per germline, CDR1 MDHEN and CDR2 SYDVKM. The CDR3 covers 14 residues. The CDR3 nucleotides read TGTGCCAGCAGTTTACCAGGGCCTCAAAACATTCAGTACTTC. The encoded protein is CASSLPGPQNIQYF.

This clonotype was observed many times. The rearrangement links TRBV28 to TRBJ2-6; D possibly uses TRBD1 or TRBD2 (5 bases each). V shed 7 bases and J shed 0 bases, with 16 bases lying between them. Germline assignment: CDR1 MDHEN and CDR2 SYDVKM. The CDR3 consists of 17 residues. The CDR3 loop reads CASIPTGRSSGANVLTF. CDR3 nucleotide sequence: TGTGCCAGCATCCCCACGGGGCGGAGCTCTGGGGCCAACGTCCTGACTTTC.

This clonotype was found many times. This rearrangement joins TRBV10-3 to TRBJ1-1; D remains ambiguous. Germline assignment: CDR1 ENHRY and CDR2 SYGVKD. The CDR3 extends over 12 amino acids. The V and J ends lost 7 bases and 4 bases respectively, with 10 bases between them. The CDR3 nucleotides are TGTGCCATCAAGGGATCGGGCACTGAAGCTTTCTTT. This codes for CAIKGSGTEAFF.

The chain combines TRBV5-5 with TRBJ2-2, with 7 nucleotides matching TRBD1. The junction had 2 bases not matched to a gene; V was cut back by 3 bases and J by 3 bases. The CDR3 sequence is 14 residues long. CDR1 and CDR2 from the germline V gene are SGHKS and YYEKEE (reference sequence). The CDR3 loop is CASSWDRYTGELFF. CDR3 bases: TGTGCCAGCAGCTGGGACAGATACACCGGGGAGCTGTTTTTT.

This clonotype has at least ten counts. The J gene is TRBJ2-7, the V gene TRBV28; either TRBD1 or TRBD2 may fit D (5 bases each). The CDR3 extends over 15 amino acids. The ends were cut back, 6 bases at V and 0 bases at J, with 15 bases in the middle. Germline V gene lookup returns CDR1 MDHEN and CDR2 SYDVKM. Written as DNA, the CDR3 is TGTGCCAGCAGACGAGGGACGGAAAGCTCCTACGAGCAGTACTTC. Protein product: CASRRGTESSYEQYF. Combining the CDR3 with reference TRBV28 and TRBJ2-7 gives the whole variable domain DVKVTQSSRYLVKRTGEKVFLECVQDMDHENMFWYRQDPGLGLRLIYFSYDVKMKEKGDIPEGYSVSREKKERFSLILESASTNQTSMYLCASRRGTESSYEQYFGPGTRLTVT.

This clonotype was seen many times. The rearrangement uses TRBV20-1 and TRBJ2-1; tentative D call: TRBD1 (5 bases). The CDR3 loop spans 15 amino acids. The germline V and J ends were trimmed by 6 bases and 0 bases, with 15 bases remaining between them. Germline loops: CDR1 DFQATT, CDR2 SNEGSKA (reference sequence). The CDR3: CSAITFQGSYNEQFF. CDR3 nucleotide sequence: TGCAGTGCCATTACTTTCCAGGGCTCCTACAATGAGCAGTTCTTC.

This clonotype was counted at least ten times. CDR3 in amino acids: CASSPGTAGEQYF. CDR3 coding DNA: TGTGCCAGCAGCCCCGGGACAGCTGGCGAGCAGTACTTC. J is TRBJ2-7 and V is TRBV7-2; 7 bases line up with TRBD1. V lost 5 bases, J lost 6 bases, and 7 bases stayed unmatched. CDR3 length equals 13 residues. Per the germline V gene, CDR1 is SGHTA and CDR2 is FQGNSA.

This rearrangement joins TRBV5-4 to TRBJ1-1; D gene unclear. Trimming removed 4 bases from V and 3 bases from J, with 19 bases in between. CDR1 SGHNT and CDR2 YYREEE come from the germline V gene (reference sequence). The CDR3 consists of 16 residues. The CDR3 DNA sequence: TGTGCCAGCAGCCCCAATGTGATTGGTCGGGACACTGAAGCTTTCTTT. It yields the protein CASSPNVIGRDTEAFF.

This clonotype was seen ten or more times. Here the CDR3 reads CASSSRGTGSSGANVLTF. The DNA of the CDR3 is TGTGCCAGCAGCTCCCGGGGGACAGGGTCTAGCGGGGCCAACGTCCTGACTTTC. This chain links TRBV7-8 with TRBJ2-6; 9 bases line up with TRBD1. The J segment lost 4 bases and the V segment lost 4 bases, leaving 11 bases of the junction unmatched. The CDR3 length is 18 residues. From germline, CDR1 is SGHVS and CDR2 FQNEAQ.

This clonotype was found many times. CDR3 sequence: CASSSIQRRTDTQYF. The CDR3 nucleotides read TGCGCCAGCAGCTCCATACAGCGACGCACAGATACGCAGTATTTT. The chain has TRBV5-1 and TRBJ2-3; D is uncertain. The V end was cut by 3 bases, the J end by 1 base, with 12 bases between. The CDR3 consists of 15 residues. Per germline, CDR1 SGHRS and CDR2 YFSETQ.

This clonotype occurred many times. The chain couples TRBV7-2 to TRBJ2-1; 7 bases match TRBD2. The germline CDR1 and CDR2 sequences are SGHTA and FQGNSA. With 3 bases clipped from V and 7 bases from J, the junction kept 9 bases outside the gene matches. The CDR3 runs 15 residues. CDR3 DNA sequence: TGTGCCAGCAGCTTTCAGACTAGCCGTTTGAATGAGCAGTTCTTC. It specifies CASSFQTSRLNEQFF.

At least ten counts were recorded for this clonotype. V gene TRBV4-3 combines with J gene TRBJ2-1; 11 bases agree with TRBD2. With V trimmed by 1 base and J by 8 bases, 7 bases remained unmatched. Per germline, CDR1 LGHNA and CDR2 YSLEER. This CDR3 has 16 amino acids. The CDR3 DNA follows: TGCGCCAGCAGCCAAGGGTTACTAGCGGGAGCCGATGAGCAGTTCTTC. It is translated as CASSQGLLAGADEQFF.

V usage is TRBV5-6 and J usage is TRBJ2-1; 7 bases are a match to TRBD2. The CDR3 loop spans 12 amino acids. Germline CDR1 SGHDT, CDR2 YYEEEE. V shed 3 bases, J shed 8 bases, and the junction held 2 bases outside the gene matches. Written as DNA, the CDR3 is TGTGCCAGCAGCTATGGGGGGGATGAGCAGTTCTTC. Translating gives CASSYGGDEQFF.

This clonotype was detected many times. This chain joins TRBV12-3 or TRBV12-4 and TRBJ2-1; D is uncertain. The CDR3 sequence is 12 residues long. The ends were cut back, 4 bases at V and 8 bases at J, with 9 bases in the middle. Here the CDR3 reads CASSSTDHEQFF. The CDR3 DNA follows: TGTGCCAGCAGTTCGACCGACCATGAGCAGTTCTTC.

This clonotype was found many times. This chain links TRBV5-1 with TRBJ2-7; tentative D call: TRBD1 (7 bases). The CDR3 covers 14 residues. Germline loops: CDR1 SGHRS, CDR2 YFSETQ. V dropped 0 bases and J dropped 2 bases, with 9 bases sitting between them. The CDR3 loop is CASSLARGAYEQYF. As DNA, the CDR3 is TGCGCCAGCAGCTTGGCCAGGGGGGCCTACGAGCAGTACTTC.

This rearrangement joins TRBV2 to TRBJ2-1, with a tentative D call TRBD2 (6 bases). The V end was cut by 8 bases, the J end by 7 bases, with 9 bases between. Looked up from germline, CDR1 is SNHLY and CDR2 is FYNNEI. CDR3 length equals 11 residues. This chain's CDR3 is CASAEGNEQFF. The DNA of the CDR3 is TGTGCCAGCGCGGAGGGGAATGAGCAGTTCTTC.

There are many counts of this clonotype. The chain recombines TRBV28 with TRBJ2-1; 7 bases map to TRBD2. The V and J ends lost 2 bases and 0 bases, in that order; junction bases with no gene match: 7. This CDR3 comprises 17 residues. Germline V lookup: CDR1 MDHEN, CDR2 SYDVKM. The DNA of the CDR3 is TGTGCCAGCAGTTTAGTGGGGGGGTACAGCTCCTACAATGAGCAGTTCTTC. Translated, it gives CASSLVGGYSSYNEQFF. Based on the CDR3 plus reference TRBV28 and TRBJ2-1, the full variable domain is DVKVTQSSRYLVKRTGEKVFLECVQDMDHENMFWYRQDPGLGLRLIYFSYDVKMKEKGDIPEGYSVSREKKERFSLILESASTNQTSMYLCASSLVGGYSSYNEQFFGPGTRLTVL.

This chain links TRBV7-2 with TRBJ2-1; 9 bases match TRBD2. Germline V lookup: CDR1 SGHTA, CDR2 FQGNSA. The CDR3 length is 14 residues. V was clipped by 1 base and J by 9 bases; unmatched bases: 4. This CDR3 reads CASSLGLAGREQFF. The CDR3 DNA follows: TGTGCCAGCAGCTTAGGTCTAGCGGGGCGTGAGCAGTTCTTC.